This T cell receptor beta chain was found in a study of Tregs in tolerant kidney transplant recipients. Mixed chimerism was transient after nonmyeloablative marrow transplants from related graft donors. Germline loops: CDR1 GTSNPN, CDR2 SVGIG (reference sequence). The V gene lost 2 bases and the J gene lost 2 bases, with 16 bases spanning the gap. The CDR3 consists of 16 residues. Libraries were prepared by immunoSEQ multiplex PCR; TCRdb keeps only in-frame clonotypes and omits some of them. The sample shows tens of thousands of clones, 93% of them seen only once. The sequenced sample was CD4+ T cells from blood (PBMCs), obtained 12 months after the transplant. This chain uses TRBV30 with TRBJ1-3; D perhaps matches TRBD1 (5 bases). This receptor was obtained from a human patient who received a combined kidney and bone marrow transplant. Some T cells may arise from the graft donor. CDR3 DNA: TGTGCCTGGAGTCCGGGACTTTCGGGAACTGGAAACACCATATATTTT. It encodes CAWSPGLSGTGNTIYF. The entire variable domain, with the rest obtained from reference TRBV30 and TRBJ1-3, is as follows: SQTIHQWPATLVQPVGSPLSLECTVEGTSNPNLYWYRQAAGRGLQLLFYSVGIGQISSEVPQNLSASRPQDRQFILSSKKLLLSDSGFYLCAWSPGLSGTGNTIYFGEGSWLTVV.